Sequencing of this TCR beta chain was carried out in a study of Graves' ophthalmopathy and Graves' hyperthyroidism. Between the trimmed V and J ends, which lost 7 bases and 0 bases, there was a span of 19 bases. This CDR3 has 17 amino acids. CDR1 and CDR2 from the germline V gene are LNHDA and SQIVND (reference sequence). The authors amplified TCR beta CDR3 regions from RNA transcripts. Second-round multiplex PCR came after first-round RT-PCR with HTBI primers. TCRdb independently ran MiXCR on the multiplex PCR reads; one entry per CDR3 protein. The sample includes around 1.1 million distinct CDR3 sequences, approximately 35% of them seen just once.

The chain joins TRBV19 to TRBJ1-3; D is ambiguous. The sample was peripheral blood or thyroid tissue (not recorded which). The sequence came from an adult man with Graves' hyperthyroidism. The CDR3 spells CASNTPGRRGSGNTIYF. The DNA of the CDR3 is TGTGCCAGTAACACGCCGGGTCGGCGGGGCTCTGGAAACACCATATATTTT.